A single TCR beta chain is shown here with its context. Its specificity is unknown. Libraries were prepared by immunoSEQ multiplex PCR; TCRdb keeps only in-frame clonotypes and omits some of them. The repertoire has some 350,000 clones, 90% to 95% of them found once; the top ten carry 3.9%. The data are from a study of Ad26.COV2.S vaccination and SARS-CoV-2 variants. Broader study findings: Total T cell responses may have been underestimated by the TCR breadth and depth analyses. Recipients of either vaccine or placebo displayed similar breadth of non-spike TCRs.

The CDR3 runs to 14 residues. Germline CDR1 is SGDLS and CDR2 is YYNGEE. V dropped 3 bases and J dropped 8 bases, with 17 bases sitting between them. This sequence joins TRBV9 and TRBJ1-2, with D possibly matching TRBD1 (6 bases). The sequenced sample was peripheral blood, obtained after recovery from COVID-19. The sequence was obtained from a human donor who had recovered from COVID-19. CDR3 region: CASSDRDTGRGYTF. DNA of the CDR3: TGTGCCAGCAGCGACCGGGACACCGGTAGAGGCTACACCTTC.